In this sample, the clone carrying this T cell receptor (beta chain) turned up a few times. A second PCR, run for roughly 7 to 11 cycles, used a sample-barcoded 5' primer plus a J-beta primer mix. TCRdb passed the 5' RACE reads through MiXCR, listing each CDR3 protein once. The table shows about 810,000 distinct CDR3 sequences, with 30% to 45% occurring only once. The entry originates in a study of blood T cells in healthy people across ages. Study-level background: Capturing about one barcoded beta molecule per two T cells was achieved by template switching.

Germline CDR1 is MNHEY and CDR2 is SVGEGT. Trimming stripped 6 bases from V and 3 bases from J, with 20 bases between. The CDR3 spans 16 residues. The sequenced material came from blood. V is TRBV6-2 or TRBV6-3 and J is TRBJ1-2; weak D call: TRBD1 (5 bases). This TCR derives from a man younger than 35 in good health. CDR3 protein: CASRFYRDPGDYGYTF. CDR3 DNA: TGTGCCAGCAGATTCTACCGGGACCCTGGAGACTATGGCTACACCTTC.